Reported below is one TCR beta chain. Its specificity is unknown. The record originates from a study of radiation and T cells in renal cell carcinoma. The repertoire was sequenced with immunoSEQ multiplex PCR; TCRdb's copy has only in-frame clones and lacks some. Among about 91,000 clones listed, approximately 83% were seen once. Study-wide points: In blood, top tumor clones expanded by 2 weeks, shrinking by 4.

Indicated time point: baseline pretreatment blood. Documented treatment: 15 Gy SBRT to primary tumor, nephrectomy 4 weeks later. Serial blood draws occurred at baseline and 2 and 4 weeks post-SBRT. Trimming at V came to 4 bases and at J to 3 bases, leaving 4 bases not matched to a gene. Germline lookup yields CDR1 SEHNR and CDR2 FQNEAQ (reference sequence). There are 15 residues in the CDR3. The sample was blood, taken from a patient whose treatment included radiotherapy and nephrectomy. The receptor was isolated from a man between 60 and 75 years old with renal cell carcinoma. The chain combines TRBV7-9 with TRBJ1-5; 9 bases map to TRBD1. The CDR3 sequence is CASSSGTGTNQPQHF. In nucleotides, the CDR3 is TGTGCCAGCAGCTCCGGGACAGGGACCAATCAGCCCCAGCATTTT.